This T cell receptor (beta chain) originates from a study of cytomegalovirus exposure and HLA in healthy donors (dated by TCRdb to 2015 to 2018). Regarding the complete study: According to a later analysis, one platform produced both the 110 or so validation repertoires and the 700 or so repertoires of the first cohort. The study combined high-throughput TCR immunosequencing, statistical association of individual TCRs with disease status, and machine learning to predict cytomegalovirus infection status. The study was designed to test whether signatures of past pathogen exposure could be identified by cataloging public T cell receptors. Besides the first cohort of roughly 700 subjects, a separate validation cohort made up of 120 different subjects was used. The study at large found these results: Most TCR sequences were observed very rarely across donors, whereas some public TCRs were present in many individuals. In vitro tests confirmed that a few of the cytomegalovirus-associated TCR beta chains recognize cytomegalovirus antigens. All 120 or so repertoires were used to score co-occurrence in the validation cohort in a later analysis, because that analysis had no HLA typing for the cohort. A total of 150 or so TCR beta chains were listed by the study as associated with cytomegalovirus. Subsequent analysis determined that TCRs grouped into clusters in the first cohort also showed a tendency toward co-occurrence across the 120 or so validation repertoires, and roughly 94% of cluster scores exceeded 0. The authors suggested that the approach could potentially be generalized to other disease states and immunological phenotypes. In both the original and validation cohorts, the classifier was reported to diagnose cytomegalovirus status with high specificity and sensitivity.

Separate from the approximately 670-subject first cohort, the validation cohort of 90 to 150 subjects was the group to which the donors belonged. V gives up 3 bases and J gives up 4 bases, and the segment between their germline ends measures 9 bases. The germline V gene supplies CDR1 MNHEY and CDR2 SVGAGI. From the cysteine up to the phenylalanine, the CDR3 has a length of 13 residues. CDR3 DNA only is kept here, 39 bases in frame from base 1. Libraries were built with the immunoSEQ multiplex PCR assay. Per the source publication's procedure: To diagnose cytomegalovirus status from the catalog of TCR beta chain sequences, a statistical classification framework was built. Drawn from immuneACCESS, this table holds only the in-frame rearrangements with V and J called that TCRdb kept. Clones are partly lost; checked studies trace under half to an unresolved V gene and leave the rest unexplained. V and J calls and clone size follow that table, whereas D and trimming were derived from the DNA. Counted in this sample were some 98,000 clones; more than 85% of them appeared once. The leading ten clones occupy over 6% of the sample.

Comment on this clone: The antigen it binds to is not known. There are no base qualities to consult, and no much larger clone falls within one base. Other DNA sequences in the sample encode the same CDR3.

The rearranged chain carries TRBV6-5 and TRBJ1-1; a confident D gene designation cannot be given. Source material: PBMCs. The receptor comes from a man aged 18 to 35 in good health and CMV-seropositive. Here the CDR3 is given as CASSYRGGTEAFF. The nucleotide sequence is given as TGTGCCAGCAGTTATCGGGGAGGCACTGAAGCTTTCTTT.